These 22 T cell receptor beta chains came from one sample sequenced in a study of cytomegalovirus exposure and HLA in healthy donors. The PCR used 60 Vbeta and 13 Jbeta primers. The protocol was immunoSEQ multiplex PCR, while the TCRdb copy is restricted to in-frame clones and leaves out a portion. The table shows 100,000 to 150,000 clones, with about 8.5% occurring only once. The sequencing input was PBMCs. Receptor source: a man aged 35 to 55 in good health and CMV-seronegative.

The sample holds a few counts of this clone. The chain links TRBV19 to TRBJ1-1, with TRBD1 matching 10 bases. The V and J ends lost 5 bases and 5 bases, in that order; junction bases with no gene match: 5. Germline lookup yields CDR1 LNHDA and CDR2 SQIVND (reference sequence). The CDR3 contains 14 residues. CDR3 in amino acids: CASSPGQGRTEAFF. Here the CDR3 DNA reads TGTGCCAGTAGTCCGGGACAGGGGAGAACTGAAGCTTTCTTT.

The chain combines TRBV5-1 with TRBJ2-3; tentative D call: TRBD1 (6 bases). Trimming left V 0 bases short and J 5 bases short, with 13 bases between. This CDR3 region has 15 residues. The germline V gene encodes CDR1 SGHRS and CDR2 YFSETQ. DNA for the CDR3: TGCGCCAGCAGCTTGGGACAGGTGGGTGGAGATACGCAGTATTTT. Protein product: CASSLGQVGGDTQYF. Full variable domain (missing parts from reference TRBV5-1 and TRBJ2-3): KAGVTQTPRYLIKTRGQQVTLSCSPISGHRSVSWYQQTPGQGLQFLFEYFSETQRNKGNFPGRFSGRQFSNSRSEMNVSTLELGDSALYLCASSLGQVGGDTQYFGPGTRLTVL.

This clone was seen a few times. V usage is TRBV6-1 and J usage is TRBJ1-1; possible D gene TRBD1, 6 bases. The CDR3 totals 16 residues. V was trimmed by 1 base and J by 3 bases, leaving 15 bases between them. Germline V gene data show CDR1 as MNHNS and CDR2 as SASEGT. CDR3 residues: CASSEDFWGRDTEAFF. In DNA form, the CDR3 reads TGTGCCAGCAGTGAAGATTTCTGGGGGCGAGACACTGAAGCTTTCTTT.

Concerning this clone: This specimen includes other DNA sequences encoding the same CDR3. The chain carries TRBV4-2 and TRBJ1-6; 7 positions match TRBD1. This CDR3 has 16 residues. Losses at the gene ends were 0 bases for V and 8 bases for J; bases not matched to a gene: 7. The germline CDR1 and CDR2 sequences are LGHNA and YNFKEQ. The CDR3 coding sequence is TGTGCCAGCAGCCAAGAGCCCCAGGGGGGCGATTCACCCCTCCACTTT. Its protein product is CASSQEPQGGDSPLHF.

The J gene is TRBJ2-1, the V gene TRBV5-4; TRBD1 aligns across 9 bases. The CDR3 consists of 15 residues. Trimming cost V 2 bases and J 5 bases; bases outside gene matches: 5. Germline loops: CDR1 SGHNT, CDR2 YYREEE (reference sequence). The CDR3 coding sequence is TGTGCCAGCAGCTTCGGGACAGGGCGAGACAATGAGCAGTTCTTC. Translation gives CASSFGTGRDNEQFF.

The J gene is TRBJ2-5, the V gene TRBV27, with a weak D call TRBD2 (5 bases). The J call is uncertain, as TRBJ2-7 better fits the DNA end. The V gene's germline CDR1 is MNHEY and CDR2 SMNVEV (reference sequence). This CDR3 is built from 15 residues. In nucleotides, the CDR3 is TGTGCCAGCAGTTTAGCACACCCAGGAGGCTACGAGCAGTACTTC. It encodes CASSLAHPGGYEQYF.

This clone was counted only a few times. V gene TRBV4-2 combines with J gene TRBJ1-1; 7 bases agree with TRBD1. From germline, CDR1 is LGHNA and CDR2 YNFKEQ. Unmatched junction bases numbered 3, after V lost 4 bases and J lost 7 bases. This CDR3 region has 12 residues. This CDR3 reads CASSPGQFEAFF. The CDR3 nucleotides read TGTGCCAGCAGCCCGGGACAGTTTGAAGCTTTCTTT.

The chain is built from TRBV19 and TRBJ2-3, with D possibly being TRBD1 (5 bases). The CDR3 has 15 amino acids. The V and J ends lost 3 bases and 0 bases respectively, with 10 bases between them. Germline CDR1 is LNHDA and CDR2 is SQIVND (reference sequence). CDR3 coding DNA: TGTGCCAGTAGTATTTTGGACACTAGCACAGATACGCAGTATTTT. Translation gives CASSILDTSTDTQYF.

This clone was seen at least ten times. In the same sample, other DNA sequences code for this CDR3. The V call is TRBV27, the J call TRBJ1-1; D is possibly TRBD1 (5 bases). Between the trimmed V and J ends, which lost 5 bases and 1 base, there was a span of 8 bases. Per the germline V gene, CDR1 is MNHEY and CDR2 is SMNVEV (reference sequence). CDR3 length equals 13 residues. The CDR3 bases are TGTGCCAGCAGTCCCCAGGGGAACACTGAAGCTTTCTTT. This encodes CASSPQGNTEAFF.

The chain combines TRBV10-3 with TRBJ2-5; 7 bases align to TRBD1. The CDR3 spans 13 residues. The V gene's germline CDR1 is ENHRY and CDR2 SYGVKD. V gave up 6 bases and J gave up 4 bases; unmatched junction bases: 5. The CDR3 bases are TGTGCCATCAGAGGGACAGACGTAGAGACCCAGTACTTC. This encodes CAIRGTDVETQYF.

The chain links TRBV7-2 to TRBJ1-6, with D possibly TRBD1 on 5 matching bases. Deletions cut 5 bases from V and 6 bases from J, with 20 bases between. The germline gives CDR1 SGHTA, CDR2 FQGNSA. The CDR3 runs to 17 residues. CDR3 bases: TGTGCCAGCAGCCCATTCGTGGGGGGTCCGGGTAATTCACCCCTCCACTTT. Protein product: CASSPFVGGPGNSPLHF.

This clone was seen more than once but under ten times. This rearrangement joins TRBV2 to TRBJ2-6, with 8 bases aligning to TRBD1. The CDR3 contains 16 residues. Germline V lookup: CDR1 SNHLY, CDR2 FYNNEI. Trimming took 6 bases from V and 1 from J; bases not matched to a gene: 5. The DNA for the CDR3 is TGTGCCAGCAGGCGGGACAGGAGTTCTGGGGCCAACGTCCTGACTTTC. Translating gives CASRRDRSSGANVLTF.

CDR3 protein: CASSQEGQGNYEQYF. CDR3 sequence (DNA): TGCGCCAGCAGCCAAGAAGGACAGGGGAACTACGAGCAGTACTTC. The chain uses TRBV4-1 and TRBJ2-5; the match to TRBD1 covers 9 bases. TRBJ2-7 matches the DNA end more closely, so the J call is doubtful. This CDR3 comprises 15 residues. Germline-derived CDR1 and CDR2 are MGHRA and YSYEKL.

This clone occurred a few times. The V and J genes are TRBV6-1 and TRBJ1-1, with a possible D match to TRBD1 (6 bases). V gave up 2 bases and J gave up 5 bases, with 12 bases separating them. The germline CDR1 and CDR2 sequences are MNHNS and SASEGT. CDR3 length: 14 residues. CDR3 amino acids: CASSEQGRVTEAFF. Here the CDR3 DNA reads TGTGCCAGCAGTGAACAGGGGCGGGTGACTGAAGCTTTCTTT.

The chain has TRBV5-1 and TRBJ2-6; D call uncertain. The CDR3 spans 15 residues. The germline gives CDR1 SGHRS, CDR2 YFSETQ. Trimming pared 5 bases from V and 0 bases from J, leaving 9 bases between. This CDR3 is CASRPVSSGANVLTF. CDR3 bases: TGCGCCAGCAGACCGGTTAGCTCTGGGGCCAACGTCCTGACTTTC. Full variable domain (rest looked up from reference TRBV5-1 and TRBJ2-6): KAGVTQTPRYLIKTRGQQVTLSCSPISGHRSVSWYQQTPGQGLQFLFEYFSETQRNKGNFPGRFSGRQFSNSRSEMNVSTLELGDSALYLCASRPVSSGANVLTFGAGSRLTVL.

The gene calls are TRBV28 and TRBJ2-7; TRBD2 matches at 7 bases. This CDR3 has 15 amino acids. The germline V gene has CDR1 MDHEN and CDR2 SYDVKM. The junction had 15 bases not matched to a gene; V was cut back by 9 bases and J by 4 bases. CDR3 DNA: TGTGCCAGTACCCGCAACCCAGCGGGAAATTACGAGCAGTACTTC. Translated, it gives CASTRNPAGNYEQYF.

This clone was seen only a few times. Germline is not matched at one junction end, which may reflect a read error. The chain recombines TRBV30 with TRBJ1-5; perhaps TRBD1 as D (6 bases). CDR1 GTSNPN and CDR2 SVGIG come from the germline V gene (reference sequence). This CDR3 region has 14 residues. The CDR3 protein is CAWSLGTYNEPQHF. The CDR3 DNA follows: TGTGCCTGGTCTCTTGGGACATACAATGAGCCCCAGCATTTT.

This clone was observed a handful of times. The CDR3 nucleotides are TGTGCCAGCTCACCGACAAAGGGACAGGGGGCTGACATTCAGTACTTC. Translation gives CASSPTKGQGADIQYF. This rearrangement joins TRBV18 to TRBJ2-4; TRBD1 matches at 12 bases. Looked up from germline, CDR1 is KGHSH and CDR2 is LQKENI. Germline trimming cut 3 bases from V and 8 bases from J; bases unmatched to any gene: 8. There are 16 residues in the CDR3.

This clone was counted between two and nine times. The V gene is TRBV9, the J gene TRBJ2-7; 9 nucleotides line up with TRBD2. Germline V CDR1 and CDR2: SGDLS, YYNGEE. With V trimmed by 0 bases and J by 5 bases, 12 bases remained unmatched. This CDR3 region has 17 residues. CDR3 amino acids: CASSVGWPSGTQDEQYF. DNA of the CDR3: TGTGCCAGCAGCGTAGGTTGGCCTAGCGGGACCCAAGACGAGCAGTACTTC.

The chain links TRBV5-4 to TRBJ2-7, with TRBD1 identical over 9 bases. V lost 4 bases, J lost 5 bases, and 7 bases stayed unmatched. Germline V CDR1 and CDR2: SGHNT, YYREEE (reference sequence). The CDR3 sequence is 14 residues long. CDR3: CASSGGQGENEQYF. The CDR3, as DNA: TGTGCCAGCAGCGGGGGACAGGGTGAAAACGAGCAGTACTTC. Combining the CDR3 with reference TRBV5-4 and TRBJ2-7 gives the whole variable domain ETGVTQSPTHLIKTRGQQVTLRCSSQSGHNTVSWYQQALGQGPQFIFQYYREEENGRGNFPPRFSGLQFPNYSSELNVNALELDDSALYLCASSGGQGENEQYFGPGTRLTVT.

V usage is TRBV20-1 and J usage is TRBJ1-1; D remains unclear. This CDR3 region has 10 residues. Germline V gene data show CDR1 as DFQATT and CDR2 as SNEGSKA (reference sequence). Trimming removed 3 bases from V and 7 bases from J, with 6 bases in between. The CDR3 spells CSARSREAFF. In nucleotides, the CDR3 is TGCAGTGCTAGGAGCCGTGAAGCTTTCTTT.

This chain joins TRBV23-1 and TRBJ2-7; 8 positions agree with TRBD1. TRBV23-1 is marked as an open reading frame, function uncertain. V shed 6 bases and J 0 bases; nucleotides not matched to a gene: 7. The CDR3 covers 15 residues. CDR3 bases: TGCGCCAGCAGAACCAGGGACAGGAGCTCCTACGAGCAGTACTTC. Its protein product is CASRTRDRSSYEQYF.